This T cell receptor (beta chain) was recorded in a study of T cell responses to AZD1222 COVID-19 vaccine. Findings of the study overall: Dominant CD4 TCR responses targeted spike regions 160-218 and 743-854. Possibly, clonal diversity was underestimated; donors were largely white British and included more females. Baseline seropositives among AZD1222 recipients totaled only five or six.

Germline assignment: CDR1 MDHEN and CDR2 SYDVKM. V trimming: 6 bases; J trimming: 1 base; junction bases outside the gene matches: 6. The CDR3 totals 15 residues. Repertoires were generated with immunoSEQ multiplex PCR, while TCRdb's copy carries only in-frame clones and drops some. Among around 130,000 clones listed, around 94% were seen once. This clone came up once. Its antigen is unknown. The source is an adult in good health. The specimen was peripheral blood, collected on day 0 of AZD1222 vaccination. This chain joins TRBV28 and TRBJ1-3; TRBD1 matches 7 bases. CDR3 coding DNA: TGTGCCAGCAGAGCGACAGGGAGATCTGGAAACACCATATATTTT. As protein: CASRATGRSGNTIYF. Supplemented by reference TRBV28 and TRBJ1-3, the full variable domain reads DVKVTQSSRYLVKRTGEKVFLECVQDMDHENMFWYRQDPGLGLRLIYFSYDVKMKEKGDIPEGYSVSREKKERFSLILESASTNQTSMYLCASRATGRSGNTIYFGEGSWLTVV.